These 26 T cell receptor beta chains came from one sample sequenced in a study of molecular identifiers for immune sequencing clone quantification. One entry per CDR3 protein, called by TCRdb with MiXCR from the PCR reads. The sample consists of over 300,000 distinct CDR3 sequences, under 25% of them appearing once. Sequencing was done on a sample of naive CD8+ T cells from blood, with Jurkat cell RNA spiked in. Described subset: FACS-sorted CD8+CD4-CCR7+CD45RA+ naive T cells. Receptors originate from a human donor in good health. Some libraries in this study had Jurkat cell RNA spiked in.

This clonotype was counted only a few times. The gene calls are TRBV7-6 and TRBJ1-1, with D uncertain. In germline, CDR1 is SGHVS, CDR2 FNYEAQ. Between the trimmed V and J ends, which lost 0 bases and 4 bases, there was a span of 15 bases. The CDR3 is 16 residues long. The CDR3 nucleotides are TGTGCCAGCAGCTTAGCCCCCGGCGGGCACACCACTGAAGCTTTCTTT. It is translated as CASSLAPGGHTTEAFF.

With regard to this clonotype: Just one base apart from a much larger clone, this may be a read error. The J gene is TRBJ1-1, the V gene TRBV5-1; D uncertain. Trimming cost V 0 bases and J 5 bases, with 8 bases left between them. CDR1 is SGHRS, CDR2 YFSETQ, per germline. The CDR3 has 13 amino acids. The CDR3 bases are TGCGCCAGCAGCTTGGACGGGCTTACTGAAGCTTTCTTT. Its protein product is CASSLDGLTEAFF. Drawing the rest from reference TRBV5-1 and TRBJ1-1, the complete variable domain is KAGVTQTPRYLIKTRGQQVTLSCSPISGHRSVSWYQQTPGQGLQFLFEYFSETQRNKGNFPGRFSGRQFSNSRSEMNVSTLELGDSALYLCASSLDGLTEAFFGQGTRLTVV.

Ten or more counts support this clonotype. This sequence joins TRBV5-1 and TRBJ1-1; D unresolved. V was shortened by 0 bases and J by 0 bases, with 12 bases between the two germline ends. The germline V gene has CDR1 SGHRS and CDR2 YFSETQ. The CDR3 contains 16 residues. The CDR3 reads CASSLDVRKMNTEAFF. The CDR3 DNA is TGCGCCAGCAGCTTGGATGTTCGGAAAATGAACACTGAAGCTTTCTTT.

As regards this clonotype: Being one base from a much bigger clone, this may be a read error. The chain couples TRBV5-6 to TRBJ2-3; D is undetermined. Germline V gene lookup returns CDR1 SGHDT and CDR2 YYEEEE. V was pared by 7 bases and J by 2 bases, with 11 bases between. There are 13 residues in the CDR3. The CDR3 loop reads CASGWALTDTQYF. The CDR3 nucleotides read TGTGCCAGCGGCTGGGCCCTCACAGATACGCAGTATTTT.

DNA for the CDR3: TGCGCCAGCAGCCGGTCAGGGGGGGAAAAACTGTTTTTT. Protein sequence: CASSRSGGEKLFF. This chain links TRBV4-3 with TRBJ1-4; 7 bases match TRBD1. Germline CDR1 and CDR2: LGHNA and YSLEER. This CDR3 is built from 13 residues. With 4 bases clipped from V and 8 bases from J, the junction kept 4 bases outside the gene matches.

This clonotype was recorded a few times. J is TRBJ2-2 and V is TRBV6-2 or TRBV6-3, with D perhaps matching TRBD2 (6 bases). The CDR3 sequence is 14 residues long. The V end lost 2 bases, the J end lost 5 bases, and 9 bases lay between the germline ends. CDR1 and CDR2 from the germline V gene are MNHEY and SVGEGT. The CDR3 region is CASSYHRGTGELFF. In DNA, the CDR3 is TGTGCCAGCAGTTACCACCGGGGGACCGGGGAGCTGTTTTTT.

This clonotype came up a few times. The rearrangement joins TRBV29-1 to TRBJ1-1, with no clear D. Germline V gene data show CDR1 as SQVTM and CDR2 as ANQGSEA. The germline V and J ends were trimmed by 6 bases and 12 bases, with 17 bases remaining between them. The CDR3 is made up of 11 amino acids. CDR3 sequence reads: CSVPADYLSFF. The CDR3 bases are TGCAGCGTCCCCGCAGATTATCTTTCTTTCTTT.

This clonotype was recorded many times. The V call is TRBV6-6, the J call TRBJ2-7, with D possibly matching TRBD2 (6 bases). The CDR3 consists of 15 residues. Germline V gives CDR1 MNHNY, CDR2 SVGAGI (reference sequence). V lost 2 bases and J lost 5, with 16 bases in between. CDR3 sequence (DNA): TGTGCCAGCAGTTACCCCGCGACTAGGGAGGACGAGCAGTACTTC. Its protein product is CASSYPATREDEQYF.

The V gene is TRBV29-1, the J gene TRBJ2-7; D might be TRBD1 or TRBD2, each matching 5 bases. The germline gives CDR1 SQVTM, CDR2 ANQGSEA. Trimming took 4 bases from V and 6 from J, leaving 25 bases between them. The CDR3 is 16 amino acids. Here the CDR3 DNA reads TGCAGCGTTGGAGACCAACAGGCTACGATGAGGGGCGAGCAGTACTTC. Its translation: CSVGDQQATMRGEQYF.

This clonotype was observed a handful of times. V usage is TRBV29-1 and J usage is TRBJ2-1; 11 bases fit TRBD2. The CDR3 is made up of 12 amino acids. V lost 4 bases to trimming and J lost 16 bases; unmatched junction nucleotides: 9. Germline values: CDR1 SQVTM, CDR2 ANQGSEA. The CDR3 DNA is TGCAGCGTTGTTAGCGGGGGGGCGGGGTGTTTCTTC. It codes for CSVVSGGAGCFF.

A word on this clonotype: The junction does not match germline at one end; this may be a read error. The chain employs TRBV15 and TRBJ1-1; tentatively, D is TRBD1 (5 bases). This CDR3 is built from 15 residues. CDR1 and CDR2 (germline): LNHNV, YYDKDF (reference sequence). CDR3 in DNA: TGTGCCACCGGCAGAGATCGAGGGACGGCTAACGTGGGACGGTTT. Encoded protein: CATGRDRGTANVGRF.

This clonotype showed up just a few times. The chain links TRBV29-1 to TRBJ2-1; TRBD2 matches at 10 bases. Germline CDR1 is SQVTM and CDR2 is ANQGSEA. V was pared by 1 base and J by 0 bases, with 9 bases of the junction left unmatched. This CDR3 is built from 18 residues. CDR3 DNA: TGCAGCGTTGAAGGGGAGGCTAGCGGGGGTCTCTCCTACAATGAGCAGTTCTTC. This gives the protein CSVEGEASGGLSYNEQFF.

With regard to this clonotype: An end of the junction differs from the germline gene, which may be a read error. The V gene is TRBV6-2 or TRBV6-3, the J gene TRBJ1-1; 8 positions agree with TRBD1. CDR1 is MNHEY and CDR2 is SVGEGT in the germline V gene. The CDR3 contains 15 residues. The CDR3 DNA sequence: TGTGCCAGCGGTTACCCCGCAGGGGGCCATACTGAAGCTTTCTTT. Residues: CASGYPAGGHTEAFF.

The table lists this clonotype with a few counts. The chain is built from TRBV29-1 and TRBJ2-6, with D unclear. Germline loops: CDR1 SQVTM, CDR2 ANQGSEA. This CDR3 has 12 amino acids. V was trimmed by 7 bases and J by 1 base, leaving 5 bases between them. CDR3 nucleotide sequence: TGCAGCGCCCCGTCTGGGGCCAACGTCCTGACTTTC. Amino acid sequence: CSAPSGANVLTF.

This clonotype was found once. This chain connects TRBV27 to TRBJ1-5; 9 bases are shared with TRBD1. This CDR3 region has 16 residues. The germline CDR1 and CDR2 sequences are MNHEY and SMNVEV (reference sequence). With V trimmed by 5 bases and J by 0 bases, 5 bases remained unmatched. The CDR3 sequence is CASSTRQGDSNQPQHF. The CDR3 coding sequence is TGTGCCAGCAGTACCAGACAGGGGGATAGCAATCAGCCCCAGCATTTT.

CDR3 bases: TGTGCCAGCAGCTTACCGGGACAGCTGAACACTGAAGCTTTCTTT. Protein: CASSLPGQLNTEAFF. V usage is TRBV28 and J usage is TRBJ1-1, with 7 bases identical to TRBD1. Germline CDR1 is MDHEN and CDR2 is SYDVKM. The CDR3 contains 15 residues. J lost 0 bases, V lost 6 bases, and 7 bases had no gene match.

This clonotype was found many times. CDR3 protein: CASSGGVSEAFF. As DNA, the CDR3 is TGCGCCAGCAGTGGGGGGGTCTCTGAAGCTTTCTTT. The chain combines TRBV10-2 with TRBJ1-1, with D perhaps TRBD1 (5 bases). V was trimmed by 4 bases and J by 6 bases, leaving 9 bases between them. The CDR3 loop spans 12 amino acids. Germline V lookup: CDR1 WSHSY, CDR2 SAAADI.

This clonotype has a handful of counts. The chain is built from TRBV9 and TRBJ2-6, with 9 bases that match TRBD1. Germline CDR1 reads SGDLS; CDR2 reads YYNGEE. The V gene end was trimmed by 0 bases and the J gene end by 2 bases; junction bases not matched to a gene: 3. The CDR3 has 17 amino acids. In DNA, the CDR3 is TGTGCCAGCAGCGTAGCTACAGGGGGCGCTGGGGCCAACGTCCTGACTTTC. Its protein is CASSVATGGAGANVLTF.

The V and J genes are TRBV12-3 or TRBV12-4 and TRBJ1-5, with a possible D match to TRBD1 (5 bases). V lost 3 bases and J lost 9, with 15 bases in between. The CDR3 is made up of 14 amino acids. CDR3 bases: TGTGCCAGCAGTTTGGCGACAGTTGCTCGGCCCCAGCATTTT. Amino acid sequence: CASSLATVARPQHF.

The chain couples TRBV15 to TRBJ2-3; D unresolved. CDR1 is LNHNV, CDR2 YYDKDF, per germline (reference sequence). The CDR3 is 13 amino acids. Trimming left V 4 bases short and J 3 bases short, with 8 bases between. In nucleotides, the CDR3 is TGTGCCACCAGCACCTACCCTACAGATACGCAGTATTTT. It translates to CATSTYPTDTQYF.

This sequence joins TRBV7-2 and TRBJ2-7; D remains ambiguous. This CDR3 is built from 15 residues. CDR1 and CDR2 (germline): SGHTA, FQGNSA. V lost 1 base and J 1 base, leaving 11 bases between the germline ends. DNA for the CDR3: TGTGCCAGCAGCTTAGGAGTCGGGCTTTCCTACGAGCAGTACTTC. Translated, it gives CASSLGVGLSYEQYF.

The CDR3 reads CASSAQVTYEQYF. The DNA of the CDR3 is TGTGCCAGCAGTGCGCAGGTTACCTACGAGCAGTACTTC. The J gene is TRBJ2-7, the V gene TRBV27; D remains ambiguous. The CDR3 loop spans 13 amino acids. V lost 5 bases and J lost 2, with 10 bases in between. Germline-derived CDR1 and CDR2 are MNHEY and SMNVEV (reference sequence).

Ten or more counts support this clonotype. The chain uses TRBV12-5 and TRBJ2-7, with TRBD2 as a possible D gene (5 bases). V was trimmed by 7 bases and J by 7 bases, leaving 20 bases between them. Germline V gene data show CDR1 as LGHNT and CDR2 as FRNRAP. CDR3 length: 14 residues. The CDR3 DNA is TGTGCTAGTGCCCCCTCTTCGGGGAGCTGGGAGCAGTACTTC. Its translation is CASAPSSGSWEQYF.

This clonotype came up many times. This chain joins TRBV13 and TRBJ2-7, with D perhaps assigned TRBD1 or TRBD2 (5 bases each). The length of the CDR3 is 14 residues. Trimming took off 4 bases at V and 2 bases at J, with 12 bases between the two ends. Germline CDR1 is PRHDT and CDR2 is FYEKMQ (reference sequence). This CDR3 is CASSSIGATYEQYF. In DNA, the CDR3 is TGTGCCAGCAGCTCTATCGGGGCAACCTACGAGCAGTACTTC.

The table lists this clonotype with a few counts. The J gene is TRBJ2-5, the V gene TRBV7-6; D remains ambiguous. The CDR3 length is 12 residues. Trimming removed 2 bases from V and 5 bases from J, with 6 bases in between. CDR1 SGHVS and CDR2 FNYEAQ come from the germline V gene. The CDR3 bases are TGTGCCAGCAGCTTAATGTACGAGACCCAGTACTTC. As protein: CASSLMYETQYF.

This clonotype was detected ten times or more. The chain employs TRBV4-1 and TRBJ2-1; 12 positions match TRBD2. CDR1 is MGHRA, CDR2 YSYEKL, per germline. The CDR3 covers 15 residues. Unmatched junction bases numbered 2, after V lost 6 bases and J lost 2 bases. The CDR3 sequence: CASSRTSGAYNEQFF. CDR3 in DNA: TGCGCCAGCAGTCGGACTAGCGGGGCCTACAATGAGCAGTTCTTC.